This entry is about one TCR beta chain. Its antigen specificity is not known. No qualities accompany the bases; no much larger clone lies one base away. The record originates from a study of T cell changes during pregnancy in multiple sclerosis (dated by TCRdb to between 2018 and 2020). Study-level background: Changes in the T cell repertoire over the course of pregnancy were examined in this study in women with multiple sclerosis.

Library prep was done by the immunoSEQ multiplex PCR assay. As stored in TCRdb, this immuneACCESS dataset retains in-frame rearrangements with V and J assigned. A fraction of the clones does not appear; measured against another copy, unresolved V genes explain less than half of the discrepancy, and the remainder lacks a known reason. The sample has some 70,000 clones on record, around nine tenths of them singletons. In total, the top ten clones hold roughly 2.1% of the sample. Cut back by 6 bases and 4 bases, the V and J ends lie 16 bases apart. The cysteine opens and the phenylalanine closes a CDR3 of 15 amino acids. CDR3 DNA only is kept here, 45 bases in frame from base 1. CDR1 MNHNS and CDR2 SASEGT are derived from the germline V gene.

The TCR originated in a female donor in good health, enrolled as a control in a pregnancy study. The source material was peripheral blood, sampled in the second trimester of pregnancy. The sequence is built from TRBV6-1 and TRBJ2-1; TRBD2 could be the D gene, as 7 bases match. The encoded CDR3 is CASRAGGGGYNEQFF. The base sequence is TGTGCCAGCAGAGCTGGGGGGGGCGGGTACAATGAGCAGTTCTTC.